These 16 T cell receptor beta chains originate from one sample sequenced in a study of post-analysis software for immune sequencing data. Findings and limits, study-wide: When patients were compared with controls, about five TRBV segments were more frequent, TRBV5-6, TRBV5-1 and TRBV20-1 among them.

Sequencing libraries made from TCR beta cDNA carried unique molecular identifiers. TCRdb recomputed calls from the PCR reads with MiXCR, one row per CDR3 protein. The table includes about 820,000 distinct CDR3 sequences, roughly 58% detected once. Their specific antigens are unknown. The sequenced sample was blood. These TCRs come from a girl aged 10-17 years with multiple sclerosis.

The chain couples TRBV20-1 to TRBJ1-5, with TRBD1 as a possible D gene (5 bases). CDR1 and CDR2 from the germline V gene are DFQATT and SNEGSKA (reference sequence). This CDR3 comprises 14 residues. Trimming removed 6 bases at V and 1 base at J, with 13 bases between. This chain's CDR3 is CSADGRGSNQPQHF. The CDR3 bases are TGCAGTGCCGATGGGAGGGGAAGCAATCAGCCCCAGCATTTT.

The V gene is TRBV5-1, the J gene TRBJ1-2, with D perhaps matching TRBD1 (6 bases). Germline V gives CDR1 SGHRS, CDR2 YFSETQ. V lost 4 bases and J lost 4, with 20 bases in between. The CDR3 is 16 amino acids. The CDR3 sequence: CASSPGWTETFYGYTF. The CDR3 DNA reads TGCGCCAGCAGCCCGGGATGGACAGAGACATTCTATGGCTACACCTTC.

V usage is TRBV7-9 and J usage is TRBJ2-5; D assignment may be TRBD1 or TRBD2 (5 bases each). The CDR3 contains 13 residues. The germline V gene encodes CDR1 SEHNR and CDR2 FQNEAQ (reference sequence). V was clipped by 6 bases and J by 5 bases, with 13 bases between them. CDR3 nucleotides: TGTGCCAGCAGGTCCGGGACGAAGGAGACCCAGTACTTC. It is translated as CASRSGTKETQYF.

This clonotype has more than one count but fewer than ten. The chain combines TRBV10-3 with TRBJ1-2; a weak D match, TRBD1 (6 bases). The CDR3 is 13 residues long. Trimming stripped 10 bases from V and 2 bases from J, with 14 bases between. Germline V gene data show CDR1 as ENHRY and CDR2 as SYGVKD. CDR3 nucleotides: TGTGCCACCACCCGGGACAACAACTATGGCTACACCTTC. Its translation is CATTRDNNYGYTF.

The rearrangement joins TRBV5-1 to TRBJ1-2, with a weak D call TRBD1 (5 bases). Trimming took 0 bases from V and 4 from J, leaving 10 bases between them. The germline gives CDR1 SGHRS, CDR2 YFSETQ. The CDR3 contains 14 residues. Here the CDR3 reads CASSLDVGTYGYTF. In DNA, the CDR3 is TGCGCCAGCAGCTTGGATGTCGGGACCTATGGCTACACCTTC.

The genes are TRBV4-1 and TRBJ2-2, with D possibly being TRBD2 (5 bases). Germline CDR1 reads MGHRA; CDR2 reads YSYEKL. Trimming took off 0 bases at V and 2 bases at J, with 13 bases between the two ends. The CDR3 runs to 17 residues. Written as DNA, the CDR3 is TGCGCCAGCAGCCAAGATACAAGCGGTACTAACACCGGGGAGCTGTTTTTT. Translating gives CASSQDTSGTNTGELFF.

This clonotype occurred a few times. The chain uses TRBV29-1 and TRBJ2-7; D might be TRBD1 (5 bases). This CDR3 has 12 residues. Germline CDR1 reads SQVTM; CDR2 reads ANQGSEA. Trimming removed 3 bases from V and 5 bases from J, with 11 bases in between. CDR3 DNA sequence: TGCAGCGTTGAGCGACAGATTAACGAGCAGTACTTC. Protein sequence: CSVERQINEQYF.

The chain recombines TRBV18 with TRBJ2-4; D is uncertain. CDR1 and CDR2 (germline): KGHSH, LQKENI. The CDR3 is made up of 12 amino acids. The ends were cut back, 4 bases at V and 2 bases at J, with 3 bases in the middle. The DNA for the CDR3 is TGTGCCAGCTCACGGTCCAAAAACATTCAGTACTTC. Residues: CASSRSKNIQYF. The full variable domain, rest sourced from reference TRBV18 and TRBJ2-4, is NAGVMQNPRHLVRRRGQEARLRCSPMKGHSHVYWYRQLPEEGLKFMVYLQKENIIDESGMPKERFSAEFPKEGPSILRIQQVVRGDSAAYFCASSRSKNIQYFGAGTRLSVL.

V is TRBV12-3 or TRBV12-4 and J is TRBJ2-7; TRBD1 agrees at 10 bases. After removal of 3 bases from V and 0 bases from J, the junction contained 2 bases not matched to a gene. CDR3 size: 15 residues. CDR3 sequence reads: CASSFRQGASYEQYF. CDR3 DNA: TGTGCCAGCAGTTTCCGACAGGGGGCCTCCTACGAGCAGTACTTC.

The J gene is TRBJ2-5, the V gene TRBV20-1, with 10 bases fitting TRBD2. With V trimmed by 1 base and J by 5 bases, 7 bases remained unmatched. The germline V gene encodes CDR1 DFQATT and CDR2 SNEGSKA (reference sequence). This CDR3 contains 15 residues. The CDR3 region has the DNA TGCAGTGCTAGAGGCCTAGCGGGAGCTTCTGAGACCCAGTACTTC. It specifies CSARGLAGASETQYF.

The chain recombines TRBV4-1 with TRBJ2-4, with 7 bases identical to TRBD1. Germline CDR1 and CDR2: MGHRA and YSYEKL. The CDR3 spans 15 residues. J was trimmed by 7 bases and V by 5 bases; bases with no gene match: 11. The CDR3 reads CASSTPTGTGNIQYF. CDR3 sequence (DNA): TGCGCCAGCAGCACCCCGACAGGGACGGGGAACATTCAGTACTTC.

The CDR3, as DNA: TGTGCCAGCAGTTACAGTCTGAGCGGGGGATCCTACGAGCAGTACTTC. This encodes CASSYSLSGGSYEQYF. This chain links TRBV6-5 with TRBJ2-7, with TRBD2 identical over 8 bases. Germline V lookup: CDR1 MNHEY, CDR2 SVGAGI. V shed 2 bases and J 1 base; nucleotides not matched to a gene: 7. The CDR3 has 16 amino acids.

In DNA, the CDR3 is TGTGCCAGCAACTCGCGACAGGGGAATGGAAACATTCAGTACTTC. Its translation: CASNSRQGNGNIQYF. The gene calls are TRBV7-2 and TRBJ2-4; 8 bases align to TRBD1. The CDR3 loop spans 15 amino acids. From germline, CDR1 is SGHTA and CDR2 FQGNSA. V trimming: 7 bases; J trimming: 6 bases; junction bases outside the gene matches: 11.

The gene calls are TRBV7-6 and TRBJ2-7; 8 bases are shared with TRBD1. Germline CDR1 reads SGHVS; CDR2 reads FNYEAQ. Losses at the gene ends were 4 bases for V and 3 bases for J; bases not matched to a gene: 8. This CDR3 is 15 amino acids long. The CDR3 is CASSSAGQGIYEQYF. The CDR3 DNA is TGTGCCAGCAGCTCCGCCGGACAGGGTATCTACGAGCAGTACTTC.

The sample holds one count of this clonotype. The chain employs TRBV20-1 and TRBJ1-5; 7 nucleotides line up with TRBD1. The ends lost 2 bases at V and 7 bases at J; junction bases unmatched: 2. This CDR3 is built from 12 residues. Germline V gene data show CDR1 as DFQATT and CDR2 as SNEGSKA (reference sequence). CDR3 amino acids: CSARYRGQPQHF. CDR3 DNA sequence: TGCAGTGCTAGATACAGGGGCCAGCCCCAGCATTTT.

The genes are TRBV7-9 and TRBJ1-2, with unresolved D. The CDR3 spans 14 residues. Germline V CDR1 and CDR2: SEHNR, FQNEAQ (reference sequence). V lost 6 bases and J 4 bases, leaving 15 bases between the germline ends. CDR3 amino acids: CASRPDDLRYGYTF. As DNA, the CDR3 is TGTGCCAGCAGACCCGATGACCTCCGCTATGGCTACACCTTC.